The entry below gives a single T cell receptor beta chain sequence along with its context. What it binds is unknown. Using immunoSEQ multiplex PCR, the repertoire was profiled, and TCRdb retains in-frame clones only, with some absent. Counted here are roughly 680,000 clones, over 60% occurring once; the ten biggest clones make up over 1.5%. This specimen belongs to a study of shared clonotypes between healthy human individuals. This CDR3 is 15 amino acids long. Between the trimmed V and J ends, which lost 5 bases and 1 base, there was a span of 9 bases. Germline-derived CDR1 and CDR2 are MNHEY and SMNVEV (reference sequence). Regarding the study as a whole: Donor scarcity curtailed the genetic and exposure-history diversity represented herein. The authors sampled blood alone, and tissue repertoires likely differ. Unshared clonotypes carried lower generation probabilities than those common to all four donors.

Material for sequencing was memory CD4+ T cells sorted from blood. Subset indicated: CD45RA-negative fraction. This sequence was found in a woman in her 30s in good health. The J gene is TRBJ2-6, the V gene TRBV27; D is unresolved. CDR3 sequence (DNA): TGTGCCAGCAGTCTCTCGGAGTCTGGGGCCAACGTCCTGACTTTC. Protein sequence: CASSLSESGANVLTF.